This is a list of T cell receptor beta chains from one sample in a study of post-analysis software for immune sequencing data. TCRdb reprocessed the PCR reads via MiXCR and lists one record per CDR3 protein. The repertoire has fewer than 850,000 distinct CDR3 sequences, 40% to 55% of them found once; the top ten carry approximately 5%. The sample consisted of blood. The receptors here all came from a girl aged 5 to 17 with multiple sclerosis. The CDR3 runs from the conserved cysteine through the conserved F or W. D genes are given only for firm matches. Clone size, where shown, is once, few, many, or a class for clones that have expanded.

>TRBV29-1|TRBJ2-7|.|.
TGCAGCGTAAGAGGGGTGGGAGGCTACGAGCAGTACTTC
CSVRGVGGYEQYF
>TRBV12-3/TRBV12-4|TRBJ1-2|TRBD1|once
TGTGCCAGCAGCTTATACAGGGGTTCTGGCTACACCTTC
CASSLYRGSGYTF
>TRBV12-3/TRBV12-4|TRBJ2-2|.|.
TGTGCCAGCAGCTTAGGGGGGAACACCGGGGAGCTGTTTTTT
CASSLGGNTGELFF
>TRBV18|TRBJ1-4|.|.
TGTGCCAGCTCACTTGCAACTAATGAAAAACTGTTTTTT
CASSLATNEKLFF
>TRBV7-2|TRBJ2-7|.|.
TGTGCCAGCAGCTTCCCCCAGGGGGAGCAGTACTTC
CASSFPQGEQYF
>TRBV6-1|TRBJ2-1|TRBD2|.
TGTGCCACCTTTCCCCTAGCGGGAGTCGGTTATGAGCAGTTCTTC
CATFPLAGVGYEQFF
>TRBV4-1|TRBJ2-7|.|.
TGCGCCAGCAGCCGCGGTACCGAGGCCTACGAGCAGTACTTC
CASSRGTEAYEQYF
>TRBV6-5|TRBJ2-3|TRBD2|.
TGTGCCAGCAGTTACGTAGCGGGGTCTAGCACAGATACGCAGTATTTT
CASSYVAGSSTDTQYF
>TRBV7-9|TRBJ1-4|.|few
TGTGCCAGCAGCTCCCTTGCCCATGGAACTAATGAAAAACTGTTTTTT
CASSSLAHGTNEKLFF
>TRBV12-3/TRBV12-4|TRBJ1-5|.|.
TGTGCCAGCAGGACCGGACTTAGCAATCAGCCCCAGCATTTT
CASRTGLSNQPQHF
>TRBV24-1|TRBJ2-1|TRBD2|.
TGTGCCACCAGTGATTCCATAGCGGGATTGGCCAATGAGCAGTTCTTC
CATSDSIAGLANEQFF
>TRBV20-1|TRBJ2-1|TRBD2|few
TGCAGTGCAGTAGGACTAGCGGGAGGCTCCTCCAATGAGCAGTTCTTC
CSAVGLAGGSSNEQFF
>TRBV20-1|TRBJ2-1|TRBD1|many
TGCAGTGCTGACCCCCCGACAGGGATGGATGAGCAGTTCTTC
CSADPPTGMDEQFF
>TRBV10-3|TRBJ2-1|.|.
TGTGCCATCAGTGAGTCGGGAGTCGATGAGCAGTTCTTC
CAISESGVDEQFF
>TRBV7-9|TRBJ1-2|.|once
TGTGCCAGCAGCTCATGGGACACCCAGGACATCTATGGCTACACCTTC
CASSSWDTQDIYGYTF
>TRBV5-6|TRBJ2-5|.|.
TGTGCCAGCAGCTCACCGGGACTCAAAGAGACCCAGTACTTC
CASSSPGLKETQYF
>TRBV10-2|TRBJ1-2|.|.
TGCGCCAGCAGCGATACCGGGACGGTCCTCTATGGCTACACCTTC
CASSDTGTVLYGYTF
>TRBV5-1|TRBJ1-2|.|.
TGCGCCAGCAGCTTGGAGGGGAGCTATGGCTGCACCTTC
CASSLEGSYGCTF
>TRBV4-3|TRBJ2-6|.|.
TGCGCCAGCAGCCAAGAAGGAACAGGGACTGGGGCCAACGTCCAGACTTTC
CASSQEGTGTGANVQTF
>TRBV2|TRBJ2-1|.|once
TGTGCCAGCAGTGACAGACAAACGACGCAGTTCTTC
CASSDRQTTQFF
>TRBV3-1|TRBJ1-2|.|few
TGTGCCAGCAGCCCCAGCATCGCTAACTATGGCTACACCTTC
CASSPSIANYGYTF
>TRBV7-2|TRBJ2-7|.|once
TGTGCCAGCAGCTACGACAGATACAATGAGCAGTACTTC
CASSYDRYNEQYF
>TRBV6-5|TRBJ2-5|.|.
TGTGCCAGCCAAGGGGAACAGGTCCAGGAGACCCAGTACTTC
CASQGEQVQETQYF
>TRBV6-6|TRBJ2-3|TRBD2|.
TGTGCCACCCGTGGGCTAGCGGGAGTAAGTGATACGCAGTATTTT
CATRGLAGVSDTQYF
>TRBV5-1|TRBJ1-4|.|once
TGCGCCAGCAGCTTGGAAGTGGGGGAAAAACTGTTTTTT
CASSLEVGEKLFF
>TRBV28|TRBJ2-7|TRBD2|few
TGTGCCAGCGGTTCTAGCGGGAAGAGCTCCTACGAGCAGTACTTC
CASGSSGKSSYEQYF
>TRBV7-6|TRBJ2-2|.|.
TGTGCCAGCAGCTTAGTAGGGGGTAACACCGGGGAGCTGTTTTTT
CASSLVGGNTGELFF
>TRBV29-1|TRBJ2-1|.|.
TGCAGCGCCGACCGCCCCGACAATGAGCAGTTCTTC
CSADRPDNEQFF
>TRBV19|TRBJ1-2|.|few
TGTGCCAGTAGTGGGAGGATTGGAAGCTATGGCTACACCTTC
CASSGRIGSYGYTF
>TRBV7-2|TRBJ2-7|TRBD2|few
TGTGCCAGCAGCCCAACTAGCGGAGCCGACTACGAGCAGTACTTC
CASSPTSGADYEQYF
>TRBV9|TRBJ2-3|TRBD2|once
TGTGCCAGCAGCGTAGCTGGAGCGGGAGGGCCAGATACGCAGTATTTT
CASSVAGAGGPDTQYF
>TRBV6-5|TRBJ2-1|.|.
TGTGCCAGCAGCCCCGACAGCCGCAATGAGCAGTTCTTC
CASSPDSRNEQFF
>TRBV7-3|TRBJ1-1|.|few
TGTGCCAGCAGCCCCCCTGGGGGGCATAACACTGAAGCTTTCTTT
CASSPPGGHNTEAFF
>TRBV5-1|TRBJ2-1|.|.
TGCGCCAGCATGCGGGAATCGAGGTCCTACAATGAGCAGTTCTTC
CASMRESRSYNEQFF
>TRBV29-1|TRBJ2-5|TRBD1|few
TGCAGCGTTGAAGGAAAACGAACAGGGGGCTGGGAGACCCAGTACTTC
CSVEGKRTGGWETQYF
>TRBV27|TRBJ2-3|TRBD1|.
TGTGCCAGCAGCCGACGGGACAGACACACAGATACGCAGTATTTT
CASSRRDRHTDTQYF
>TRBV29-1|TRBJ1-2|.|few
TGCAGCGTCCCCCGCGGCACAGGGCATGGCTACACCTTC
CSVPRGTGHGYTF
>TRBV12-3/TRBV12-4|TRBJ1-2|.|.
TGTGCCAGCAGTCGCGACAGACATGGCTACACCTTC
CASSRDRHGYTF
>TRBV28|TRBJ2-7|.|.
TGTGCCAGCACCGTAGACCGGTTCCCCCCCTACGAGCAGTACTTC
CASTVDRFPPYEQYF
>TRBV5-4|TRBJ2-5|.|.
TGTGCCAGCAGCCCCCGGGGAGAGCCAGAAGAGACCCAGTACTTC
CASSPRGEPEETQYF
>TRBV24-1|TRBJ2-1|.|.
TGTGCCACCAGTGATTTAAGGGGGGGGGAGCAGTTCTTC
CATSDLRGGEQFF
>TRBV11-3|TRBJ2-5|.|.
TGTGCCAGCAGCTTCAGGAAGCAAGAGACCCAGTACTTC
CASSFRKQETQYF
>TRBV2|TRBJ1-4|.|.
TGTGCCAGCAGATCCCTTCAGGGGCCTACTAATGAAAAACTGTTTTTT
CASRSLQGPTNEKLFF